This TCR beta chain was documented in a study of identifying expanded T cells in peripheral blood. Clones were sequenced by immunoSEQ multiplex PCR, and TCRdb holds only the in-frame ones, with some missing. Among about 76,000 clones listed, roughly 86% were seen once. Broader study findings: Technical replicates showed around 1.1 changed clones; roughly two weeks 15 to 20; four weeks 19.

The germline gives CDR1 WSHSY, CDR2 SAAADI. The CDR3 covers 15 residues. V was trimmed by 5 bases and J by 0 bases, leaving 11 bases between them. A remark on this clone: Its antigen is undetermined.

This sequence was found in a person aged 18-70 years in good health. The sequenced material came from blood. The chain combines TRBV10-2 with TRBJ2-1; no reliable D call. This CDR3 is CASSQFSNSYNEQFF. The CDR3 region has the DNA TGCGCCAGCAGTCAATTTAGTAACTCCTACAATGAGCAGTTCTTC.